These T cell receptor beta chains were read from a single sample in a study of metastatic and nonmetastatic thyroid tumors. Via MiXCR, TCRdb re-called the PCR reads. This table holds roughly 46,000 clones, around 25% found once. The source material was blood. The receptor source for this set is a male donor with papillary thyroid cancer or a benign thyroid nodule (not recorded which). Some clones in this sample may be carry-over from other donors' samples. CDR3s include the opening cysteine and the closing phenylalanine or tryptophan. The order of the fields is D gene, clone size, J gene, V gene, CDR3 protein, CDR3 DNA. D genes are given only for firm matches. A clone size is listed for some rows: how often the clone was seen (once, few, many), or a class if it is expanded.

TRBD2,-,TRBJ2-3,TRBV4-1,CASSQDWLAGVRDTQYF,TGCGCCAGCAGCCAAGATTGGCTAGCGGGAGTTAGGGATACGCAGTATTTT
-,many,TRBJ1-5,TRBV6-7,CASSYSQGGDNNQPQHF,TGTGCCAGCAGTTACTCCCAGGGAGGGGACAACAATCAGCCCCAGCATTTT
TRBD1,few,TRBJ2-7,TRBV27,CASRTGTGDYEQYF,TGTGCCAGCAGAACCGGGACAGGGGACTACGAGCAGTACTTC
-,many,TRBJ1-4,TRBV2,CATKRVGLDEKLFF,TGTGCCACCAAACGGGTAGGGTTAGATGAAAAACTGTTTTTT
-,-,TRBJ1-6,TRBV20-1,CSATYWGGSSYNSPLHF,TGCAGTGCTACCTACTGGGGGGGGAGCTCCTATAATTCACCCCTCCACTTT
-,many,TRBJ2-1,TRBV11-2,CASSSARGLGFF,TGTGCCAGCAGCTCCGCTCGAGGACTTGGGTTCTTC
TRBD1,many,TRBJ2-7,TRBV5-1,CASSFLPLGQGISYEQYF,TGCGCCAGCAGCTTCCTCCCGTTAGGACAGGGGATTTCCTACGAGCAGTACTTC
-,-,TRBJ2-7,TRBV27,CAISLHCQLGEQYF,TGTGCCATCAGTTTACATTGCCAGTTGGGCGAGCAGTACTTC
TRBD1,-,TRBJ1-2,TRBV2,CASNGQGSLDYGYTF,TGTGCCAGCAATGGACAGGGATCTCTCGACTATGGCTACACCTTC
TRBD2,once,TRBJ2-3,TRBV30,CAWTSGMGTDTQYF,TGTGCCTGGACGAGCGGGATGGGCACAGATACGCAGTATTTT
-,many,TRBJ1-3,TRBV6-4,CASSDGGWAINTIYF,TGTGCCAGCAGTGACGGCGGGTGGGCGATCAACACCATATATTTT
-,few,TRBJ1-5,TRBV28,CASSRHQGATNQPQHF,TGTGCCAGCAGCCGCCACCAGGGTGCCACCAATCAGCCCCAGCATTTT
-,many,TRBJ2-7,TRBV6-1,CASSETQEQYF,TGTGCCAGCAGTGAAACCCAAGAGCAGTACTTC
TRBD2,-,TRBJ2-7,TRBV14,CASSQGGRVNEQYF,TGTGCCAGCAGCCAAGGCGGGAGGGTCAACGAGCAGTACTTC
-,medium-sized,TRBJ1-1,TRBV30,CAWSKSRGQTEAFF,TGTGCCTGGAGTAAATCCAGGGGCCAGACTGAAGCTTTCTTT
TRBD1,many,TRBJ1-1,TRBV3-1,CASSRSGQGNTEAFF,TGTGCCAGCAGCCGCTCGGGACAGGGGAACACTGAAGCTTTCTTT
-,few,TRBJ2-7,TRBV12-3/TRBV12-4,CASSLVVTYEQYF,TGTGCCAGCAGTTTAGTAGTAACCTACGAGCAGTACTTC
-,few,TRBJ1-6,TRBV4-1,CASSQDPVSPLHF,TGCGCCAGCAGCCAAGATCCGGTCTCACCCCTCCACTTT
TRBD2,many,TRBJ2-3,TRBV5-1,CASSPSGRSTDTQYF,TGCGCCAGCAGCCCGAGCGGGAGGAGCACAGATACGCAGTATTTT
-,-,TRBJ2-5,TRBV20-1,CSAGRARQETQYF,TGCAGTGCTGGCCGGGCCCGTCAAGAGACCCAGTACTTC
TRBD2,many,TRBJ2-3,TRBV29-1,CSVGLAADTQYF,TGCAGCGTCGGACTAGCGGCAGATACGCAGTATTTT
-,many,TRBJ1-1,TRBV7-2,CASSLSPGTEAFF,TGTGCCAGCAGCTTAAGCCCGGGAACTGAAGCTTTCTTT
-,-,TRBJ2-7,TRBV7-2,CASSPGPRPVEQYF,TGTGCCAGCAGCCCGGGGCCGAGGCCGGTCGAGCAGTACTTC
TRBD1,-,TRBJ1-1,TRBV19,CASSSKTGALNTEAFF,TGTGCCAGTAGTAGTAAGACAGGGGCTTTGAACACTGAAGCTTTCTTT
TRBD1,-,TRBJ2-4,TRBV10-1,CASRGGQAERDF,TGCGCCAGCAGGGGGGGACAGGCAGAGAGGGACTTC
-,many,TRBJ1-6,TRBV5-1,CASSSDATAENSPLHF,TGCGCCAGCAGCTCTGACGCAACTGCGGAAAATTCACCCCTCCACTTT
-,many,TRBJ2-2,TRBV10-2,CAIAPDPRYTGELFF,TGCGCCATCGCGCCGGATCCCCGCTACACCGGGGAGCTGTTTTTT
-,-,TRBJ2-7,TRBV3-1,CASSPSGGEYEQYF,TGTGCCAGCAGCCCATCGGGCGGTGAGTACGAGCAGTACTTC
TRBD1,many,TRBJ2-2,TRBV7-8,CASRNRDRGRTGELFF,TGTGCCAGCAGAAACCGGGACAGGGGGCGCACCGGGGAGCTGTTTTTT
TRBD1,few,TRBJ2-6,TRBV28,CASSLDRDYSGANVLTF,TGTGCCAGCAGTTTAGACAGGGATTACTCTGGGGCCAACGTCCTGACTTTC
-,-,TRBJ1-4,TRBV30,CAWMEMAVAEGKLFF,TGTGCCTGGATGGAGATGGCGGTTGCCGAGGGAAAACTGTTTTTT